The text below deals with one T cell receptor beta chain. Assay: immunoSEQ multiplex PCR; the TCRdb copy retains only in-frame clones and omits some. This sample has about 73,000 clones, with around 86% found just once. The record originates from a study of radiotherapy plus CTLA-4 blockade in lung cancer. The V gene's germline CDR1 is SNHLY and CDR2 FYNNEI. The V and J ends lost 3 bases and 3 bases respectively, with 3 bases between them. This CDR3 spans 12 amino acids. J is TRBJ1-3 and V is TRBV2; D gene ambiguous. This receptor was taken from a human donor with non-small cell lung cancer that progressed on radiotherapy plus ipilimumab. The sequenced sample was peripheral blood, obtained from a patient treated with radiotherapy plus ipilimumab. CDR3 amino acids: CASSESGNTIYF. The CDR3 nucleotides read TGTGCCAGCAGTGAGAGTGGAAACACCATATATTTT.